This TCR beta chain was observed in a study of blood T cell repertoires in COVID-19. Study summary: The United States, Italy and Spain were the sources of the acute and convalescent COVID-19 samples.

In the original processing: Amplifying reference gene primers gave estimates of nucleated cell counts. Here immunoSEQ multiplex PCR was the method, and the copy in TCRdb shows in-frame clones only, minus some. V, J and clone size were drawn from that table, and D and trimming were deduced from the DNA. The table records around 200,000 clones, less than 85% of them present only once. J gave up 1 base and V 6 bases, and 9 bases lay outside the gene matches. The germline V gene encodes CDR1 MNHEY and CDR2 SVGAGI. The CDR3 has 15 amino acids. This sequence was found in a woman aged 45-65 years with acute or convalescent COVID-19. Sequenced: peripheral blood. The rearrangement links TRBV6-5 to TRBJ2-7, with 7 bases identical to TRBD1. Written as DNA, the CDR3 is TGTGCCAGCAGAAAAGACAGGGAACGGTCCTACGAGCAGTACTTC. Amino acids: CASRKDRERSYEQYF.